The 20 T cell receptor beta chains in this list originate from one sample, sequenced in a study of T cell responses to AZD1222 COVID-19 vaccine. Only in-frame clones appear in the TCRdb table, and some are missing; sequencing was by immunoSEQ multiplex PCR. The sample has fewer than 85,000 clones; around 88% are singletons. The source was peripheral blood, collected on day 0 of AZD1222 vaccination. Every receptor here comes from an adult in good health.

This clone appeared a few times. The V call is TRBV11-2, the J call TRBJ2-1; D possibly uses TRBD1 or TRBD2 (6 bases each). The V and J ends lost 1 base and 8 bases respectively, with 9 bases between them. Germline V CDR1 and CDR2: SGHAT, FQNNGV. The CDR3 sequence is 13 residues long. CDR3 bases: TGTGCCAGCAGCTTAGGGAGGGGGGATGAGCAGTTCTTC. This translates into CASSLGRGDEQFF.

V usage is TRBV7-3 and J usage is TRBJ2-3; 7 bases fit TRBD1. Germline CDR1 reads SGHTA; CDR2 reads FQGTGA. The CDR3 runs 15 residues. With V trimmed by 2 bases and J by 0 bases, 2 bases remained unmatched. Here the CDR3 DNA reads TGTGCCAGCAGCTTAGGACAGGCTAGCACAGATACGCAGTATTTT. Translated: CASSLGQASTDTQYF.

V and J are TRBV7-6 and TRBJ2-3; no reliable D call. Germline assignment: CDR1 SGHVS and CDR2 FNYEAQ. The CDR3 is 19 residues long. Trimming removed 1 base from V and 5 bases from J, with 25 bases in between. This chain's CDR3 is CASSLVGGRLSRAVDTQYF. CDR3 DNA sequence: TGTGCCAGCAGCTTAGTTGGCGGAAGGCTCTCACGGGCGGTAGATACGCAGTATTTT. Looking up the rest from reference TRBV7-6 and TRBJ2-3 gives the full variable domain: GAGVSQSPRYKVTKRGQDVALRCDPISGHVSLYWYRQALGQGPEFLTYFNYEAQQDKSGLPNDRFSAERPEGSISTLTIQRTEQRDSAMYRCASSLVGGRLSRAVDTQYFGPGTRLTVL.

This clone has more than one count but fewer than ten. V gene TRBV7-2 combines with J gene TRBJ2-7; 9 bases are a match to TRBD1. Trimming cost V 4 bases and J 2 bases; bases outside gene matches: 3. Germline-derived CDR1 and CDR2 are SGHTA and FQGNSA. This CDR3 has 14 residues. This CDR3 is CASSSQGAAYEQYF. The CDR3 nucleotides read TGTGCCAGCAGCTCACAGGGGGCAGCCTACGAGCAGTACTTC. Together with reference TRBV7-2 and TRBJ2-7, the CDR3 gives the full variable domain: GAGVSQSPSNKVTEKGKDVELRCDPISGHTALYWYRQSLGQGLEFLIYFQGNSAPDKSGLPSDRFSAERTGGSVSTLTIQRTQQEDSAVYLCASSSQGAAYEQYFGPGTRLTVT.

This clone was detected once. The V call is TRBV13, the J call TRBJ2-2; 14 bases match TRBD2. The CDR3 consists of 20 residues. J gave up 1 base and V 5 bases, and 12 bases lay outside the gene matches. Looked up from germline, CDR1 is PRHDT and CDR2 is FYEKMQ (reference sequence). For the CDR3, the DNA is TGTGCCAGCAGCGCTAAGACTAGCGGGAGGGCCCAATTGAACACCGGGGAGCTGTTTTTT. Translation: CASSAKTSGRAQLNTGELFF.

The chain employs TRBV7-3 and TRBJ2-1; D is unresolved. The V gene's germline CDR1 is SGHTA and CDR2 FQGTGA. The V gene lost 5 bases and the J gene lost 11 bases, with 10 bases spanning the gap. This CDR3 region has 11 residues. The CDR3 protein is CASSDLQQQFF. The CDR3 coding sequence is TGTGCCAGCAGCGATTTACAACAGCAGTTCTTC. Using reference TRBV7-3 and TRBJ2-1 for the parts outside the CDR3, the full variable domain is GAGVSQTPSNKVTEKGKYVELRCDPISGHTALYWYRQSLGQGPEFLIYFQGTGAADDSGLPNDRFFAVRPEGSVSTLKIQRTERGDSAVYLCASSDLQQQFFGPGTRLTVL.

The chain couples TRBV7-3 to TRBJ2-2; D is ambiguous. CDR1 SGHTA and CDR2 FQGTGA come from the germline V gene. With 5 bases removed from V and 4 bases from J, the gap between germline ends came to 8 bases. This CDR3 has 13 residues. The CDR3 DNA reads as TGTGCCAGCAGCCCGGTAGGCACCGGGGAGCTGTTTTTT. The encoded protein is CASSPVGTGELFF.

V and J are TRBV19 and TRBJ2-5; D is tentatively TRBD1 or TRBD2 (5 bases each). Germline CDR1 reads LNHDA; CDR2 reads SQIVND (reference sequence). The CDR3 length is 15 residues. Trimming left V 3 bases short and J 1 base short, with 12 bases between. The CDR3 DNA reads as TGTGCCAGTAGTATCCTACGGGGCCTCCAAGAGACCCAGTACTTC. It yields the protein CASSILRGLQETQYF.

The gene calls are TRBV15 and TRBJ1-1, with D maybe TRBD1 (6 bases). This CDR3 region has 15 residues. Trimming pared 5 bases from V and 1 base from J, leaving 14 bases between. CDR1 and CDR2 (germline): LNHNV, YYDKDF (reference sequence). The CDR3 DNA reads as TGTGCCACCAGCTTTCGGGACACCAAGAACACTGAAGCTTTCTTT. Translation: CATSFRDTKNTEAFF.

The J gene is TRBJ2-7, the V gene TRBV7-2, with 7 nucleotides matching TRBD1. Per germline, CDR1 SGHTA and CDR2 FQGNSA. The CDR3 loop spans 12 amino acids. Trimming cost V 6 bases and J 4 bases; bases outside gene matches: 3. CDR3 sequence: CASSLQGYEQYF. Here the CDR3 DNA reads TGTGCCAGCAGTTTACAGGGGTACGAGCAGTACTTC.

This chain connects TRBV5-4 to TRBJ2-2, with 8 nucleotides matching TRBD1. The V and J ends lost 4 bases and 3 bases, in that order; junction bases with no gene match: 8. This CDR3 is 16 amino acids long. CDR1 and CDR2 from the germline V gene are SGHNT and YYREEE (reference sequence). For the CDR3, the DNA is TGTGCCAGCAGCCCCCGGGACAGGACCTACACCGGGGAGCTGTTTTTT. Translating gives CASSPRDRTYTGELFF.

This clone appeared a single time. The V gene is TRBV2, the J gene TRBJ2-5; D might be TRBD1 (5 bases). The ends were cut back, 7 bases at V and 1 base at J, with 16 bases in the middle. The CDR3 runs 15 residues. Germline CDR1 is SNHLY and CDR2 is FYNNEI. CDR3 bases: TGTGCCAGCATGGCCAGGACAACTATCCAAGAGACCCAGTACTTC. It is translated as CASMARTTIQETQYF.

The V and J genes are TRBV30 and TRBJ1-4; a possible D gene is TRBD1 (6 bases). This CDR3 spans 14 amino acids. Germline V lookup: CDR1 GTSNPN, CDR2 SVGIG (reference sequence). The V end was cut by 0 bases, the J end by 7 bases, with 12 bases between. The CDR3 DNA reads TGTGCCTGGAGTGTTCAGACAGGATCTGAAAAACTGTTTTTT. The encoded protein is CAWSVQTGSEKLFF.

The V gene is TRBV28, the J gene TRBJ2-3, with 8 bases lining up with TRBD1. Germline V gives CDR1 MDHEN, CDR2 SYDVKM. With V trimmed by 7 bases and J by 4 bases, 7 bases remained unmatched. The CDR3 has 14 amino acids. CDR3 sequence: CASNRDRFSDTQYF. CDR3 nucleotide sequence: TGTGCCAGCAACCGGGACAGGTTTTCAGATACGCAGTATTTT.

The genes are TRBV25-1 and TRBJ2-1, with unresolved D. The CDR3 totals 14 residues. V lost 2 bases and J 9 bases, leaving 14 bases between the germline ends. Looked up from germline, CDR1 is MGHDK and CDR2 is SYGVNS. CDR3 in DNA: TGTGCCAGCAGTGAAAGGCTAATATCCGCTGAGCAGTTCTTC. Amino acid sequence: CASSERLISAEQFF.

CDR3 in DNA: TGTGCCAGCAGCCTAACTAGACAGGGGGTCAATGAAAAACTGTTTTTT. Protein product: CASSLTRQGVNEKLFF. The rearrangement links TRBV7-9 to TRBJ1-4, with TRBD1 identical over 9 bases. The germline CDR1 and CDR2 sequences are SEHNR and FQNEAQ (reference sequence). The V and J ends lost 5 bases and 5 bases, in that order; junction bases with no gene match: 9. The CDR3 loop spans 16 amino acids.

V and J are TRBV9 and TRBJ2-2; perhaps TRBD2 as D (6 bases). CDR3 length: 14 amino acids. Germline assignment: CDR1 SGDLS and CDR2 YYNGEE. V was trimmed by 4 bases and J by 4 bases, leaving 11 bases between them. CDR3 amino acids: CASSSGRATGELFF. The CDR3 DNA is TGTGCCAGCAGCAGCGGGCGGGCCACCGGGGAGCTGTTTTTT.

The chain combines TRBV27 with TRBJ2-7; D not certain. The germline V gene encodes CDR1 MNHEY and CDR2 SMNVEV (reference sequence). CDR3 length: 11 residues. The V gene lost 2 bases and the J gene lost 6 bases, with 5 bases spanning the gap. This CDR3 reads CASSLGVEQYF. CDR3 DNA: TGTGCCAGCAGTTTAGGGGTCGAGCAGTACTTC.

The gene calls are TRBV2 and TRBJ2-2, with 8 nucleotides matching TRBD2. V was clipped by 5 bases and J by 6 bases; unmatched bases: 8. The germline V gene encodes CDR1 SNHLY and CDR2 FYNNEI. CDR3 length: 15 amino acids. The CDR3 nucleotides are TGTGCCAGCAGTCCCGGGGGGGCCGTCCCCGGGGAGCTGTTTTTT. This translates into CASSPGGAVPGELFF.

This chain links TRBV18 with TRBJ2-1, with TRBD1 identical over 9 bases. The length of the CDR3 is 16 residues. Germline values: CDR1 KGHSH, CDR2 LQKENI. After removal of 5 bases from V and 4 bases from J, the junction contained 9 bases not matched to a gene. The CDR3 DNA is TGTGCCAGCTCAGCGACGCCGGGACAGGGATACAATGAGCAGTTCTTC. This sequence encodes CASSATPGQGYNEQFF.